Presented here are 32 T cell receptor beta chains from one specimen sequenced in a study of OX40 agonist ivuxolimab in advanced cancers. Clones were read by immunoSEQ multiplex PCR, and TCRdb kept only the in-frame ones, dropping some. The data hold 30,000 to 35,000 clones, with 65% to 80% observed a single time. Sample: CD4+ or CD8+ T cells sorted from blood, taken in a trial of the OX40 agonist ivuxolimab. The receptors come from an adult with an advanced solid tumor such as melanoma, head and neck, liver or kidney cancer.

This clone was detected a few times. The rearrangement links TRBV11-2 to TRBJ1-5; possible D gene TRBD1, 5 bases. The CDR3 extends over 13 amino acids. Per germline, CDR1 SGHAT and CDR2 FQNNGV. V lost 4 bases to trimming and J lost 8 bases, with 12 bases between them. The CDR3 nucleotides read TGTGCCAGCAGCTCTAGACTGGGGGAGCCCCAGCATTTT. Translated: CASSSRLGEPQHF.

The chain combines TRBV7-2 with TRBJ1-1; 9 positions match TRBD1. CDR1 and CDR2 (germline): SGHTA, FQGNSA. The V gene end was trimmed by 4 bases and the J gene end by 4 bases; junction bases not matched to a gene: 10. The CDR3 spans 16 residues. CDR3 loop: CASSSGTGYRSTEAFF. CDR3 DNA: TGTGCCAGCAGCTCCGGGACAGGGTATCGTAGCACTGAAGCTTTCTTT. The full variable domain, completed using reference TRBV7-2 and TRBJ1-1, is GAGVSQSPSNKVTEKGKDVELRCDPISGHTALYWYRQSLGQGLEFLIYFQGNSAPDKSGLPSDRFSAERTGGSVSTLTIQRTQQEDSAVYLCASSSGTGYRSTEAFFGQGTRLTVV.

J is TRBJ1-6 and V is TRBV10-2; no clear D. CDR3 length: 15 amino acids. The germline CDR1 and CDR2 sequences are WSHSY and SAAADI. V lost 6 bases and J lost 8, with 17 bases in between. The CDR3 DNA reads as TGCGCCAGCAGCTCCTGGGAGGGAAGAGATTCACCCCTCCACTTT. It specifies CASSSWEGRDSPLHF.

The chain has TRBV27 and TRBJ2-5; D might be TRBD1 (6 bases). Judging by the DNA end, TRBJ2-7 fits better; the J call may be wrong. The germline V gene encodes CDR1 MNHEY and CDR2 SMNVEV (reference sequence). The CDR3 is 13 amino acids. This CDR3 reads CASSPNTGYEQYF. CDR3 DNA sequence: TGTGCCAGCAGCCCCAATACAGGGTACGAGCAGTACTTC.

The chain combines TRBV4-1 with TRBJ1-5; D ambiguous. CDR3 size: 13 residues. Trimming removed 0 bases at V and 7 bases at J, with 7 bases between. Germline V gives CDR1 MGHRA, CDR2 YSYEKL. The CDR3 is CASSQESVQPQHF. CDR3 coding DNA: TGCGCCAGCAGCCAAGAGTCGGTGCAGCCCCAGCATTTT.

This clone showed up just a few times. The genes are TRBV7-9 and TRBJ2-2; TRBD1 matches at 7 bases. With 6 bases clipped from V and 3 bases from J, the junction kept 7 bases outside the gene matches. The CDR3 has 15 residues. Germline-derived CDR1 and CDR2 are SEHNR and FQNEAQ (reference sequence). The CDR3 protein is CASRRQGSDTGELFF. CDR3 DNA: TGTGCCAGCAGGCGACAGGGATCGGACACCGGGGAGCTGTTTTTT.

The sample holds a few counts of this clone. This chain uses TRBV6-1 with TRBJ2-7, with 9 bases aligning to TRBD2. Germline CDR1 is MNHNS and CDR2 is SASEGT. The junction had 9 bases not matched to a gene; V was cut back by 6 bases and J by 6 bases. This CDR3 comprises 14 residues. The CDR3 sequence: CASREQGGGGEQYF. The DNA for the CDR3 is TGTGCCAGCAGGGAACAGGGCGGGGGGGGCGAGCAGTACTTC.

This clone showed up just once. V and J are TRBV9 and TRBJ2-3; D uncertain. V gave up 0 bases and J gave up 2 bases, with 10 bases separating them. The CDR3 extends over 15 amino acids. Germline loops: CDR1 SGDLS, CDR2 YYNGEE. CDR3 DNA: TGTGCCAGCAGCGTAGGCCCGCACCTCACAGATACGCAGTATTTT. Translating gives CASSVGPHLTDTQYF.

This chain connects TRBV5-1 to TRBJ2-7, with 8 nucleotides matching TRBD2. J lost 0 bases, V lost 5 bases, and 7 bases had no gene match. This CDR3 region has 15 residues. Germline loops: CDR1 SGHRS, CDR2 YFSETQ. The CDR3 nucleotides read TGCGCCAGCAGGGAAGCGGGGACTAGCTCCTACGAGCAGTACTTC. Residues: CASREAGTSSYEQYF. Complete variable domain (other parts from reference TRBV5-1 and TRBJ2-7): KAGVTQTPRYLIKTRGQQVTLSCSPISGHRSVSWYQQTPGQGLQFLFEYFSETQRNKGNFPGRFSGRQFSNSRSEMNVSTLELGDSALYLCASREAGTSSYEQYFGPGTRLTVT.

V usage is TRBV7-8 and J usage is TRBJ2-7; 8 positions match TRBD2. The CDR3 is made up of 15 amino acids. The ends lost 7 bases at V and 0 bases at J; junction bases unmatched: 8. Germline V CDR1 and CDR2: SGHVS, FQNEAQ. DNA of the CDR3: TGTGCCAGCACCCTCGCGGGAGGCGGCTCCTACGAGCAGTACTTC. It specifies CASTLAGGGSYEQYF.

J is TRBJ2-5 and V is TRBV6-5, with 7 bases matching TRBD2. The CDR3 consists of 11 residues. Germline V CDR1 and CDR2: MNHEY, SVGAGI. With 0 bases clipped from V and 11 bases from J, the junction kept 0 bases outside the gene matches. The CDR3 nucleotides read TGTGCCAGCAGTTACTCCGGGGGGCAGTACTTC. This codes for CASSYSGGQYF.

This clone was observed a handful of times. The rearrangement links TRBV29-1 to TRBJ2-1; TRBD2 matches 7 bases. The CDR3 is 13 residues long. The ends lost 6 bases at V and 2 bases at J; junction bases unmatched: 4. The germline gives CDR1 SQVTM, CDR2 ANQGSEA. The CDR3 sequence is CSVDRGAYNEQFF. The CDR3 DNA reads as TGCAGCGTGGACCGGGGGGCCTACAATGAGCAGTTCTTC.

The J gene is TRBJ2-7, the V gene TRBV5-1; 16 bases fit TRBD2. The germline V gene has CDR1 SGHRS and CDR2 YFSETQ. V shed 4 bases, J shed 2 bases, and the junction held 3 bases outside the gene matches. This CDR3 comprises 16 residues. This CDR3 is CASSPGTSGRAYEQYF. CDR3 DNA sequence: TGCGCCAGCAGCCCTGGGACTAGCGGGAGGGCCTACGAGCAGTACTTC. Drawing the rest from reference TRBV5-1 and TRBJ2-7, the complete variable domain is KAGVTQTPRYLIKTRGQQVTLSCSPISGHRSVSWYQQTPGQGLQFLFEYFSETQRNKGNFPGRFSGRQFSNSRSEMNVSTLELGDSALYLCASSPGTSGRAYEQYFGPGTRLTVT.

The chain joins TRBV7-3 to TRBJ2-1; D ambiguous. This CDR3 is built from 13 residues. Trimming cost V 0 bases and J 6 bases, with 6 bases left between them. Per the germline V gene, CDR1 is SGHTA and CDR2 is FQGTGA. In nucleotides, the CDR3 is TGTGCCAGCAGCTTAACTCCCTCCAATGAGCAGTTCTTC. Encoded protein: CASSLTPSNEQFF.

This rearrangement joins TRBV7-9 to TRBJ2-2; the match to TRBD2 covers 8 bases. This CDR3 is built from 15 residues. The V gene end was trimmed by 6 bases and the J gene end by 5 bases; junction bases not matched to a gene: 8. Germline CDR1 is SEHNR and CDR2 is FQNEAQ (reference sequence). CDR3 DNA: TGTGCCAGCAGGCCCGGACTAGCTGCGACCGGGGAGCTGTTTTTT. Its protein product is CASRPGLAATGELFF.

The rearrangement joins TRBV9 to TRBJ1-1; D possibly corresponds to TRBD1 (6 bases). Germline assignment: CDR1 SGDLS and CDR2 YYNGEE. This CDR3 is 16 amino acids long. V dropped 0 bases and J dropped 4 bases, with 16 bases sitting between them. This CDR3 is CASSVVGAAGVTEAFF. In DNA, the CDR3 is TGTGCCAGCAGCGTAGTGGGGGCAGCTGGAGTCACTGAAGCTTTCTTT.

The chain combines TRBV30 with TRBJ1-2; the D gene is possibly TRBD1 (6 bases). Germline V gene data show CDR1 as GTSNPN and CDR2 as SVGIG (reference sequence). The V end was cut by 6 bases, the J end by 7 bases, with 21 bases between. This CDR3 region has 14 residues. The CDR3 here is CACQVEGGRSGYTF. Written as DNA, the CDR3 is TGTGCCTGCCAAGTGGAAGGGGGGCGCAGTGGCTACACCTTC.

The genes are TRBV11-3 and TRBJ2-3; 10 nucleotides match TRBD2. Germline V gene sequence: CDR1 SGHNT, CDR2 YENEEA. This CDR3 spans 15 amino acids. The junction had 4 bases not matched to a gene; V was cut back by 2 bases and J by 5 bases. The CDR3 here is CASSLSGGAGDTQYF. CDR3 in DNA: TGTGCCAGCAGCTTAAGCGGGGGGGCTGGAGATACGCAGTATTTT. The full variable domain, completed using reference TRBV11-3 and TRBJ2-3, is EAGVVQSPRYKIIEKKQPVAFWCNPISGHNTLYWYLQNLGQGPELLIRYENEEAVDDSQLPKDRFSAERLKGVDSTLKIQPAELGDSAVYLCASSLSGGAGDTQYFGPGTRLTVL.

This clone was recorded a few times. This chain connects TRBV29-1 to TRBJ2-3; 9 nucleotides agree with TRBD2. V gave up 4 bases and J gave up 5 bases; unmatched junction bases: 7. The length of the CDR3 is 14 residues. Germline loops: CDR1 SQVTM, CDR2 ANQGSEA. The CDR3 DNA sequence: TGCAGCGTTGGGCCAGCGGGAGGAGGAGATACGCAGTATTTT. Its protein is CSVGPAGGGDTQYF.

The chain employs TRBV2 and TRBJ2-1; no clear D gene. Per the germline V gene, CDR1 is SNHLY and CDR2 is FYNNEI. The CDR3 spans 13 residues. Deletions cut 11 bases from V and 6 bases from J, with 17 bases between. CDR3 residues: CALAPLGGNEQFF. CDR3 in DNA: TGTGCCCTCGCCCCACTGGGCGGCAATGAGCAGTTCTTC.

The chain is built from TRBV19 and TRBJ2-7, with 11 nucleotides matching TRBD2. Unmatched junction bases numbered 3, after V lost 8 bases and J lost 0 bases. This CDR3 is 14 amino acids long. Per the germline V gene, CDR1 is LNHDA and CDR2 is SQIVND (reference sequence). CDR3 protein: CASAGTSGSYEQYF. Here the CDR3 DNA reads TGTGCCAGTGCCGGGACTAGCGGCTCCTACGAGCAGTACTTC.

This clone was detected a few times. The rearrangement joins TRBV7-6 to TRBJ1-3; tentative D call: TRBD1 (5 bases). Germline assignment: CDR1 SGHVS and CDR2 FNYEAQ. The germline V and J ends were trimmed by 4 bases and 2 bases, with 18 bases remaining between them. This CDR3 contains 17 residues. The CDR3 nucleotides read TGTGCCAGCAGCTCCGGCGGGGGGACGCATACTGGAAACACCATATATTTT. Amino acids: CASSSGGGTHTGNTIYF.

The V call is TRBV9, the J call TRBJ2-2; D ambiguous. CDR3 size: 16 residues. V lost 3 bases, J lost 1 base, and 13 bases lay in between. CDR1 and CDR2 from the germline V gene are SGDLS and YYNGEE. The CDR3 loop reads CASSGDITLNTGELFF. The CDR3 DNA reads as TGTGCCAGCAGCGGCGACATCACTTTGAACACCGGGGAGCTGTTTTTT.

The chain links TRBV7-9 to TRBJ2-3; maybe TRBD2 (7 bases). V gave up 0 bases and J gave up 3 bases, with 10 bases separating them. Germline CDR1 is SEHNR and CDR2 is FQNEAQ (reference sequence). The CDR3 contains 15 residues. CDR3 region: CASSLAGGRTDTQYF. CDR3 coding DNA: TGTGCCAGCAGCTTAGCGGGGGGGCGGACAGATACGCAGTATTTT. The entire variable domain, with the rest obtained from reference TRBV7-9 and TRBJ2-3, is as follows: DTGVSQNPRHKITKRGQNVTFRCDPISEHNRLYWYRQTLGQGPEFLTYFQNEAQLEKSRLLSDRFSAERPKGSFSTLEIQRTEQGDSAMYLCASSLAGGRTDTQYFGPGTRLTVL.

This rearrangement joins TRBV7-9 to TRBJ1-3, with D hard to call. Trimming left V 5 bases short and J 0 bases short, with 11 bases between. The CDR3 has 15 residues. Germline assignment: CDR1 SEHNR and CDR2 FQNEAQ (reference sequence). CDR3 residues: CASSPLGSSGNTIYF. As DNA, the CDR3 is TGTGCCAGCAGCCCTCTGGGGAGCTCTGGAAACACCATATATTTT.

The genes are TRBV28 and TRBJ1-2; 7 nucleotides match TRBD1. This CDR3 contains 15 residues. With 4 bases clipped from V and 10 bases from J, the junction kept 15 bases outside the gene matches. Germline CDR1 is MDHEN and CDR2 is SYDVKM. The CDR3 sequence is CASSSPPAGTAAYTF. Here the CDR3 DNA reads TGTGCCAGCAGTTCACCGCCCGCGGGGACAGCGGCCTACACCTTC.

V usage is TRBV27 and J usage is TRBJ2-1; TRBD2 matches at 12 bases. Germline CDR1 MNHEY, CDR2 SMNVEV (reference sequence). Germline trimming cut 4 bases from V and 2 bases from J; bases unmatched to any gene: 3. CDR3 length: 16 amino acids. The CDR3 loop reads CASSSGLAGPYNEQFF. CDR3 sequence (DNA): TGTGCCAGCAGTTCCGGACTAGCGGGACCCTACAATGAGCAGTTCTTC.

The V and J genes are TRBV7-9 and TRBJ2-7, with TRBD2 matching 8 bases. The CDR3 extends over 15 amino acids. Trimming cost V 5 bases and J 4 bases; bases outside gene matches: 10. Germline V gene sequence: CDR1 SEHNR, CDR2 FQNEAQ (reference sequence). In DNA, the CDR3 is TGTGCCAGCAGCCAAGATCTCGCGGGGGGTTACGAGCAGTACTTC. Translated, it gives CASSQDLAGGYEQYF. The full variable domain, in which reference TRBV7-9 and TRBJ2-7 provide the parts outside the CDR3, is DTGVSQNPRHKITKRGQNVTFRCDPISEHNRLYWYRQTLGQGPEFLTYFQNEAQLEKSRLLSDRFSAERPKGSFSTLEIQRTEQGDSAMYLCASSQDLAGGYEQYFGPGTRLTVT.

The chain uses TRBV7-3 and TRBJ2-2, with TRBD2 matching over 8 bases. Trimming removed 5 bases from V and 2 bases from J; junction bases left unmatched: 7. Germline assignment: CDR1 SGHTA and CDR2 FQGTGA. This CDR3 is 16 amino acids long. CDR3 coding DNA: TGTGCCAGCAGCCTCGGCCTAGCGGGTAACACCGGGGAGCTGTTTTTT. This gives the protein CASSLGLAGNTGELFF.

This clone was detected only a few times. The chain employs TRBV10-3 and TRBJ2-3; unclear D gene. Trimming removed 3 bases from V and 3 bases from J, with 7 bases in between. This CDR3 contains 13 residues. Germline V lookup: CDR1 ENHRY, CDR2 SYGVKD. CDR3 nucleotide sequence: TGTGCCATCAGTGAACCTCGGACAGATACGCAGTATTTT. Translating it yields CAISEPRTDTQYF.

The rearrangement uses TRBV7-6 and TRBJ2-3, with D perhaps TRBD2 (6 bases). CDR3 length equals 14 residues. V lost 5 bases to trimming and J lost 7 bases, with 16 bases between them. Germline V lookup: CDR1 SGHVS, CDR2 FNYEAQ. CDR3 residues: CASSAWDFRNTQYF. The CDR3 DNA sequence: TGTGCCAGCAGCGCCTGGGACTTCAGGAATACGCAGTATTTT.

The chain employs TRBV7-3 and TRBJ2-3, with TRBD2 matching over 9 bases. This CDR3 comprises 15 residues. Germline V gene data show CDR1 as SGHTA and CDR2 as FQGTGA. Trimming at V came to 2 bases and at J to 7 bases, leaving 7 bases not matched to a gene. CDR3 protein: CASSLGAGGPHTQYF. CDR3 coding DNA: TGTGCCAGCAGCTTAGGGGCGGGAGGGCCGCATACGCAGTATTTT.